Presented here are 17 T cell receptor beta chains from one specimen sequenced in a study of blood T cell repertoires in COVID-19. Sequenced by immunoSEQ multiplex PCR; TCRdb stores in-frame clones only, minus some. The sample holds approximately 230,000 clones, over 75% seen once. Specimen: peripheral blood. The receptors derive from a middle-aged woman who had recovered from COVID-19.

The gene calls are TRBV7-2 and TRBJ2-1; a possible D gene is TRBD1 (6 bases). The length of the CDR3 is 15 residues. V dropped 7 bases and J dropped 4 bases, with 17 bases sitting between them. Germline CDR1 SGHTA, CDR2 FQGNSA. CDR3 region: CASTEQGSNYNEQFF. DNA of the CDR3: TGTGCCAGCACCGAACAGGGTTCTAATTACAATGAGCAGTTCTTC.

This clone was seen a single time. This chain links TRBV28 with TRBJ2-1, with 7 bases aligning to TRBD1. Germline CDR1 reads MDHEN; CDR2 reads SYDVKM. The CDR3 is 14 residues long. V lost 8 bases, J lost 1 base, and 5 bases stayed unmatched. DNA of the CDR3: TGTGCCAGCCACAGGGGTCAATCCTACAATGAGCAGTTCTTC. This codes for CASHRGQSYNEQFF.

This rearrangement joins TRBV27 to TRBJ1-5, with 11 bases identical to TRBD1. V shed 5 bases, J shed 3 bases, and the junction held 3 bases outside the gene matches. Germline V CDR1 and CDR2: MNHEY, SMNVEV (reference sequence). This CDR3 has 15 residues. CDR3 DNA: TGTGCCAGCAGTCCGGACAGGGGGCACAATCAGCCCCAGCATTTT. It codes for CASSPDRGHNQPQHF.

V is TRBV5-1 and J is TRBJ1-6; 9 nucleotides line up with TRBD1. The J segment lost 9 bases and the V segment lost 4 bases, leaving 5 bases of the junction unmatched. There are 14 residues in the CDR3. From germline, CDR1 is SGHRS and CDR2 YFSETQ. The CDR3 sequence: CASSPDRGGSPLHF. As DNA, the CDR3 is TGCGCCAGCAGCCCGGACAGGGGAGGTTCACCCCTCCACTTT. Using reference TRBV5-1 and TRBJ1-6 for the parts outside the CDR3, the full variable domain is KAGVTQTPRYLIKTRGQQVTLSCSPISGHRSVSWYQQTPGQGLQFLFEYFSETQRNKGNFPGRFSGRQFSNSRSEMNVSTLELGDSALYLCASSPDRGGSPLHFGNGTRLTVT.

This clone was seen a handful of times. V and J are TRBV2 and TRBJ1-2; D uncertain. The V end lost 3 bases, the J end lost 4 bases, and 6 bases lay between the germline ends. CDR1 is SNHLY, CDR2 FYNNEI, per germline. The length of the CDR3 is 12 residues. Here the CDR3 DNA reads TGTGCCAGCAGTGAGGCGGGCTATGGCTACACCTTC. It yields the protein CASSEAGYGYTF.

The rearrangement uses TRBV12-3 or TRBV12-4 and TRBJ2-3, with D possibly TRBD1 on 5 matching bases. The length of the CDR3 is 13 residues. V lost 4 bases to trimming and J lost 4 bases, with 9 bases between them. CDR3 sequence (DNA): TGTGCCAGCAGTTCGACAGCCCCAGATACGCAGTATTTT. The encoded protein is CASSSTAPDTQYF.

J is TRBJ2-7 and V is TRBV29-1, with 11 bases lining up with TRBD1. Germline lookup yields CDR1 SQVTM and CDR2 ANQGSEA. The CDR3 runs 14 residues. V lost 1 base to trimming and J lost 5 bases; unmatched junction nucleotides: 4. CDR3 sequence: CSVEGDRGLDEQYF. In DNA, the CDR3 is TGCAGCGTTGAAGGGGACAGGGGGTTGGACGAGCAGTACTTC.

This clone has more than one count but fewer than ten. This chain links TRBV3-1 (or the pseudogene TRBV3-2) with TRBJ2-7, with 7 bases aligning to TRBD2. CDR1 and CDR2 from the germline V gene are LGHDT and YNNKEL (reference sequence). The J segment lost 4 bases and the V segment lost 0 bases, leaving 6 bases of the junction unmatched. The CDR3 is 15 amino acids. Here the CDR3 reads CASSQDPSGAYEQYF. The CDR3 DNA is TGTGCCAGCAGCCAAGATCCCAGCGGGGCGTACGAGCAGTACTTC.

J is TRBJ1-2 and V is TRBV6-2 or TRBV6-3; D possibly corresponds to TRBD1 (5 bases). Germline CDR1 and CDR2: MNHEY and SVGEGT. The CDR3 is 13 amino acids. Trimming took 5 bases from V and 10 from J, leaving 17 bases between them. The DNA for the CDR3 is TGTGCCAGCAGTACGGGACTATCAATCGACTACACCTTC. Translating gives CASSTGLSIDYTF.

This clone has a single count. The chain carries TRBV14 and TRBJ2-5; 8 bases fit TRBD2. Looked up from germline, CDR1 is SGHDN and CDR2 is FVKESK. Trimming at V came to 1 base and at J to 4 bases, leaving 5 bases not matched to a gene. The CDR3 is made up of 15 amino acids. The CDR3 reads CASSQVRAGGETQYF. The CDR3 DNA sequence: TGTGCCAGCAGCCAAGTAAGGGCGGGAGGAGAGACCCAGTACTTC.

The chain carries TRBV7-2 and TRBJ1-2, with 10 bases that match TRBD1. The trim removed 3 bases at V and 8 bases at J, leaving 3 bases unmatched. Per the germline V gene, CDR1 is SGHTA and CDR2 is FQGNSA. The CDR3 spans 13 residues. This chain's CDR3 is CASSLGQGRGYTF. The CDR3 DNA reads TGTGCCAGCAGCTTGGGACAGGGGCGAGGCTACACCTTC.

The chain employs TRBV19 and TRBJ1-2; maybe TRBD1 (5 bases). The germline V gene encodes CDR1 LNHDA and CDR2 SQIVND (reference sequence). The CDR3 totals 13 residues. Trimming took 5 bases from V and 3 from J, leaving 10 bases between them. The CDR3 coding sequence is TGTGCCAGTAGTCCCCGGGGGGACTATGGCTACACCTTC. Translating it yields CASSPRGDYGYTF.

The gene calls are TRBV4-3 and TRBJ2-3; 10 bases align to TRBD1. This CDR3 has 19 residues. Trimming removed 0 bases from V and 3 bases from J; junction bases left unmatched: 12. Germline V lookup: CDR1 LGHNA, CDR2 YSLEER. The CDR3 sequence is CASSQDHSPTGGLTDTQYF. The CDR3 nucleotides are TGCGCCAGCAGCCAAGATCACTCCCCGACAGGGGGCTTGACAGATACGCAGTATTTT.

CDR3 protein: CASSSISYEQFF. The CDR3 nucleotides are TGTGCCAGCAGCTCAATTAGTTATGAGCAGTTCTTC. The rearrangement joins TRBV7-9 to TRBJ2-1; D uncertain. V was cut by 4 bases and J by 8 bases, with 9 bases left in between. Germline V lookup: CDR1 SEHNR, CDR2 FQNEAQ (reference sequence). The CDR3 totals 12 residues.

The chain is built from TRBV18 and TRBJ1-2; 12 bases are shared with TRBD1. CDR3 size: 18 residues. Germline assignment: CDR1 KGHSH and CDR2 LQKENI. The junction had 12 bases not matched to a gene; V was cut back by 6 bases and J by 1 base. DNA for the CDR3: TGTGCCAGCTCCCGATCGGGGACAGGGGGCCCATTTAACTATGGCTACACCTTC. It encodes CASSRSGTGGPFNYGYTF.

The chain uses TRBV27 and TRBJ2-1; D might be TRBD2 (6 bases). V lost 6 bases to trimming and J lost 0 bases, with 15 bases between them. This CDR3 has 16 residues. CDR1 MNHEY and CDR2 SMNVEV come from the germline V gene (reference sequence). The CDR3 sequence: CASSSYGGSSYNEQFF. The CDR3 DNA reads TGTGCCAGCAGCTCCTACGGGGGAAGCTCCTACAATGAGCAGTTCTTC.

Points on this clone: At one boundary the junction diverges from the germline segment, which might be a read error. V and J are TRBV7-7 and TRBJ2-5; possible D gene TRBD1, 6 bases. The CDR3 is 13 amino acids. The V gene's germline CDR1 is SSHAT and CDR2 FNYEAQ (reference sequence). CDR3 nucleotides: TGTGCTAGCAGCTTGGACAGAAAAGAGACCCAGTACTTC. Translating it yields CASSLDRKETQYF.